These 12 T cell receptor beta chains share one sample of origin, sequenced in a study of blood T cell repertoires in COVID-19. Measured with immunoSEQ multiplex PCR; TCRdb has only the in-frame clones, and not every one. The sample records 200,000 to 300,000 clones, 88% being singletons. The sequencing sample was made of peripheral blood. These receptor sequences come from a man between 60 and 75 years old who had recovered from COVID-19.

The V call is TRBV7-9, the J call TRBJ1-1; perhaps TRBD1 as D (5 bases). V lost 5 bases and J 5 bases, leaving 21 bases between the germline ends. The CDR3 extends over 16 amino acids. Germline V CDR1 and CDR2: SEHNR, FQNEAQ (reference sequence). Here the CDR3 DNA reads TGTGCCAGCAGCATAACCGCGGGGGACGGGGTGACTGAAGCTTTCTTT. This gives the protein CASSITAGDGVTEAFF. The entire variable domain, with the rest obtained from reference TRBV7-9 and TRBJ1-1, is as follows: DTGVSQNPRHKITKRGQNVTFRCDPISEHNRLYWYRQTLGQGPEFLTYFQNEAQLEKSRLLSDRFSAERPKGSFSTLEIQRTEQGDSAMYLCASSITAGDGVTEAFFGQGTRLTVV.

This chain joins TRBV3-1 (or the pseudogene TRBV3-2) and TRBJ1-2, with 9 bases lining up with TRBD1. Germline CDR1 LGHDT, CDR2 YNNKEL (reference sequence). V shed 4 bases, J shed 4 bases, and the junction held 1 base outside the gene matches. CDR3 length: 13 amino acids. CDR3 nucleotides: TGTGCCAGCAGCCCGACAGGGGGCTATGGCTACACCTTC. Translation: CASSPTGGYGYTF.

The chain joins TRBV3-1 (or the pseudogene TRBV3-2) to TRBJ2-7, with 7 positions matching TRBD1. Germline loops: CDR1 LGHDT, CDR2 YNNKEL (reference sequence). The length of the CDR3 is 16 residues. Germline trimming cut 2 bases from V and 0 bases from J; bases unmatched to any gene: 7. CDR3 nucleotides: TGTGCCAGCAGCCAATCCCCGACAGGGAGCTCCTACGAGCAGTACTTC. Protein product: CASSQSPTGSSYEQYF.

This clone has a single count. The chain is built from TRBV9 and TRBJ1-1; unclear D gene. Germline CDR1 and CDR2: SGDLS and YYNGEE. CDR3 length: 13 amino acids. V dropped 3 bases and J dropped 5 bases, with 11 bases sitting between them. CDR3 region: CASSATEVTEAFF. Here the CDR3 DNA reads TGTGCCAGCAGCGCGACGGAGGTAACTGAAGCTTTCTTT.

This rearrangement joins TRBV18 to TRBJ2-5, with 8 bases lining up with TRBD2. The CDR3 extends over 13 amino acids. Trimming took 5 bases from V and 7 from J; bases not matched to a gene: 6. The germline gives CDR1 KGHSH, CDR2 LQKENI. For the CDR3, the DNA is TGTGCCAGCTCAGGACTAGCCGCCACGACCCAGTACTTC. Protein sequence: CASSGLAATTQYF.

This clone was seen a single time. The rearrangement uses TRBV9 and TRBJ1-2; 12 bases line up with TRBD1. Losses at the gene ends were 7 bases for V and 7 bases for J; bases not matched to a gene: 5. CDR1 SGDLS and CDR2 YYNGEE come from the germline V gene. There are 13 residues in the CDR3. In DNA, the CDR3 is TGTGCCAGCGGGGGACAGGGGGCGCGTGGCTACACCTTC. Residues: CASGGQGARGYTF.

The chain uses TRBV3-1 (or the pseudogene TRBV3-2) and TRBJ1-3; D is possibly TRBD1 (5 bases). This CDR3 region has 14 residues. Germline V gives CDR1 LGHDT, CDR2 YNNKEL (reference sequence). Trimming cost V 4 bases and J 4 bases, with 11 bases left between them. DNA for the CDR3: TGTGCCAGCAGCCGGGCAGGGTCCGGAAACACCATATATTTT. Translation: CASSRAGSGNTIYF.

J is TRBJ2-2 and V is TRBV5-4; TRBD1 matches at 8 bases. Germline assignment: CDR1 SGHNT and CDR2 YYREEE (reference sequence). The ends lost 4 bases at V and 5 bases at J; junction bases unmatched: 7. This CDR3 is 15 amino acids long. The CDR3 reads CASSAGQGRTGELFF. In nucleotides, the CDR3 is TGTGCCAGCAGCGCCGGACAGGGTCGTACCGGGGAGCTGTTTTTT.

This rearrangement joins TRBV18 to TRBJ1-1; D uncertain. The CDR3 is made up of 15 amino acids. CDR1 is KGHSH, CDR2 LQKENI, per germline. V was pared by 0 bases and J by 3 bases, with 11 bases between. The CDR3 region is CASSPPGRMYTEAFF. The CDR3 coding sequence is TGTGCCAGCTCACCACCGGGCAGAATGTACACTGAAGCTTTCTTT.

The CDR3 sequence is CASSLALQGKVAFF. In DNA, the CDR3 is TGTGCCAGCAGCTTAGCCCTACAGGGTAAGGTAGCTTTCTTT. The chain employs TRBV7-2 and TRBJ1-1, with a tentative D call TRBD1 (6 bases). The CDR3 sequence is 14 residues long. The germline V gene has CDR1 SGHTA and CDR2 FQGNSA. Trimming shortened V by 0 bases and J by 10 bases, and 15 bases separated the two germline ends.

This clone was counted between two and nine times. The chain recombines TRBV29-1 with TRBJ2-2; D not certain. The CDR3 sequence is 14 residues long. V was clipped by 4 bases and J by 1 base, with 10 bases between them. Germline V gene lookup returns CDR1 SQVTM and CDR2 ANQGSEA. The CDR3 DNA is TGCAGCGTTGGTACGGCAGGGAACACCGGGGAGCTGTTTTTT. Translated, it gives CSVGTAGNTGELFF.

The rearrangement joins TRBV30 to TRBJ1-1; 7 nucleotides agree with TRBD1. With V trimmed by 5 bases and J by 4 bases, 10 bases remained unmatched. Germline CDR1 reads GTSNPN; CDR2 reads SVGIG (reference sequence). The length of the CDR3 is 14 residues. The CDR3 sequence: CAWGEGGRVTEAFF. DNA for the CDR3: TGTGCCTGGGGAGAAGGGGGCCGGGTCACTGAAGCTTTCTTT.